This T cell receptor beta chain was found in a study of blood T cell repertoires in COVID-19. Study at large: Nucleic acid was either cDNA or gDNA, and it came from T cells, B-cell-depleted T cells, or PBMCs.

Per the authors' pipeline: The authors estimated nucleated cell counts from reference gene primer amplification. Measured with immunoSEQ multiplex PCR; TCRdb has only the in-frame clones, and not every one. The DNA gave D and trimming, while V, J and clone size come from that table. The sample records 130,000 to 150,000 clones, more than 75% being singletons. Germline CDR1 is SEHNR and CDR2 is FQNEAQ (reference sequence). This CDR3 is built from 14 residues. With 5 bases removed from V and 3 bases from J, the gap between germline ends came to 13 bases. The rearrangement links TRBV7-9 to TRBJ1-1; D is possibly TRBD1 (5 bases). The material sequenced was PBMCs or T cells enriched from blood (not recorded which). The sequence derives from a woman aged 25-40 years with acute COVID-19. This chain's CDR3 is CASSPSDTYTEAFF. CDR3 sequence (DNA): TGTGCCAGCAGCCCATCGGACACTTACACTGAAGCTTTCTTT.